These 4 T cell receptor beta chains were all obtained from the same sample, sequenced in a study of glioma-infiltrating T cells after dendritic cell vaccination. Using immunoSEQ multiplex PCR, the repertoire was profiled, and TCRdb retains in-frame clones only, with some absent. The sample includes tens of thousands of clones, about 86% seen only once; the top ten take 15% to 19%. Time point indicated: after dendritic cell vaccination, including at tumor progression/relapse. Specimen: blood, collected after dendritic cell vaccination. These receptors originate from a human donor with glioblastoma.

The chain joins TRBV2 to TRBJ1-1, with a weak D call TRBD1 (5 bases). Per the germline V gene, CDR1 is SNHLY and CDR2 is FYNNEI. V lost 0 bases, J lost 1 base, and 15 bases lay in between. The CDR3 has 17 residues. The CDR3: CASSEATTKRGNTEAFF. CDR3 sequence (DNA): TGTGCCAGCAGTGAAGCCACTACAAAAAGGGGGAACACTGAAGCTTTCTTT. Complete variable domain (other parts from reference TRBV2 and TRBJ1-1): EPEVTQTPSHQVTQMGQEVILRCVPISNHLYFYWYRQILGQKVEFLVSFYNNEISEKSEIFDDQFSVERPDGSNFTLKIRSTKLEDSAMYFCASSEATTKRGNTEAFFGQGTRLTVV.

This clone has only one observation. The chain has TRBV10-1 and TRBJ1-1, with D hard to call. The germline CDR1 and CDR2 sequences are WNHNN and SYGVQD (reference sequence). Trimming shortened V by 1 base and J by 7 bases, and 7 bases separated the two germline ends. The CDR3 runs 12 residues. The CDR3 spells CASSEYGGEAFF. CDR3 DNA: TGCGCCAGCAGTGAGTACGGCGGTGAAGCTTTCTTT.

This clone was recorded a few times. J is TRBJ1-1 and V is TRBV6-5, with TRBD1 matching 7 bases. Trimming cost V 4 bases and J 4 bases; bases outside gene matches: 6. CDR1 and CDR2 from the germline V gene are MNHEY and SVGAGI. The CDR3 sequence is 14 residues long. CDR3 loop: CASSSGTDGTEAFF. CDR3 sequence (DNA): TGTGCCAGCAGTTCCGGGACAGACGGCACTGAAGCTTTCTTT.

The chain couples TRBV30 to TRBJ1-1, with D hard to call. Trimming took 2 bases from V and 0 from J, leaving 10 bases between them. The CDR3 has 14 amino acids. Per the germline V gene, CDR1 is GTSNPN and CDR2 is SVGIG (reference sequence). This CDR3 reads CAWSFSFVNTEAFF. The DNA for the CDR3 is TGTGCCTGGAGTTTCTCTTTCGTGAACACTGAAGCTTTCTTT.